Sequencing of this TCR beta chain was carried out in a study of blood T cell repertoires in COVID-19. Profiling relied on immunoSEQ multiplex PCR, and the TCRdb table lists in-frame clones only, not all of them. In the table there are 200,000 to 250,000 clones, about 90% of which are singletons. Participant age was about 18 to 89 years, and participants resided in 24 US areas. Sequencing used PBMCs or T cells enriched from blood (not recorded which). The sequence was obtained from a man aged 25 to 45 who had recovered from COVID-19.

CDR3 sequence reads: CASSLTRQGKFQPQHF. In nucleotides, the CDR3 is TGTGCCAGCAGTTTAACCCGACAGGGGAAATTTCAGCCCCAGCATTTT. The chain combines TRBV28 with TRBJ1-5; 8 nucleotides match TRBD1. Trimming removed 2 bases from V and 6 bases from J; junction bases left unmatched: 9. CDR3 length: 16 amino acids. From germline, CDR1 is MDHEN and CDR2 SYDVKM.